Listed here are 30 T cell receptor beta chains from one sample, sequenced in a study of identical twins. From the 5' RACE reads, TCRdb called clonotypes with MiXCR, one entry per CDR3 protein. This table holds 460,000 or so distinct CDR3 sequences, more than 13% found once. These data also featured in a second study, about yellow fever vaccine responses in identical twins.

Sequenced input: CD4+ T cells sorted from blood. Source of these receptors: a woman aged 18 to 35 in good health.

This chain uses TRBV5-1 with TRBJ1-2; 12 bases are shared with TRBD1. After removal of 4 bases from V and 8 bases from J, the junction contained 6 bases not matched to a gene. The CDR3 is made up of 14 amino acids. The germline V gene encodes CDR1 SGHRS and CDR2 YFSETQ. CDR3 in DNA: TGCGCCAGCAGCGTGGGACAGGGGGCGCGAGGCTACACCTTC. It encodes CASSVGQGARGYTF.

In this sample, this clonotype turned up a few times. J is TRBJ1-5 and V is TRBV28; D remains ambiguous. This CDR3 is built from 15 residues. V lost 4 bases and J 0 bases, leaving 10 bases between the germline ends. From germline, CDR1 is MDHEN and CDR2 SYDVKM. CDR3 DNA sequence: TGTGCCAGCAGTTCAGACATGTATAGCAATCAGCCCCAGCATTTT. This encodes CASSSDMYSNQPQHF.

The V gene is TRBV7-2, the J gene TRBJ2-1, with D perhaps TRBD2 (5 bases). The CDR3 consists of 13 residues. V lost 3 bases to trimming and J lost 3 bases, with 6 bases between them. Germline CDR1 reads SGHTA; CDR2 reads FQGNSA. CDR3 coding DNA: TGTGCCAGCAGCTTTCGGGACTACAATGAGCAGTTCTTC. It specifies CASSFRDYNEQFF.

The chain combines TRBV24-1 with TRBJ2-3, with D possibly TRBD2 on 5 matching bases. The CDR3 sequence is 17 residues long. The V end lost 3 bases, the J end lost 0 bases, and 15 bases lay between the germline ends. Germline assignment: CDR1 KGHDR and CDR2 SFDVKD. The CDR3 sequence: CATSDPPGLTSTDTQYF. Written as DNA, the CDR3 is TGTGCCACCAGTGATCCCCCAGGACTGACTAGCACAGATACGCAGTATTTT.

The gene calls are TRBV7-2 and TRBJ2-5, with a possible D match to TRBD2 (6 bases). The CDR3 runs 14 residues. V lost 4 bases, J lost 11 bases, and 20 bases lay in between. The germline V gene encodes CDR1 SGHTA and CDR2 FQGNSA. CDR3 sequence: CASSSTSRYWLQYF. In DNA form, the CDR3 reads TGTGCCAGCAGCTCGACTAGTCGGTATTGGTTACAGTACTTC.

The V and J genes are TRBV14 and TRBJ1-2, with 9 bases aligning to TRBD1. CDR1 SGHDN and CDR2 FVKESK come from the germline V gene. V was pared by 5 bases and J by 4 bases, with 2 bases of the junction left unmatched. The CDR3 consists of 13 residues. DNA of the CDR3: TGTGCCAGCAGCTGGGACAGGGCCTATGGCTACACCTTC. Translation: CASSWDRAYGYTF. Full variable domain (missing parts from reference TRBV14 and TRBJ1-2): EAGVTQFPSHSVIEKGQTVTLRCDPISGHDNLYWYRRVMGKEIKFLLHFVKESKQDESGMPNNRFLAERTGGTYSTLKVQPAELEDSGVYFCASSWDRAYGYTFGSGTRLTVV.

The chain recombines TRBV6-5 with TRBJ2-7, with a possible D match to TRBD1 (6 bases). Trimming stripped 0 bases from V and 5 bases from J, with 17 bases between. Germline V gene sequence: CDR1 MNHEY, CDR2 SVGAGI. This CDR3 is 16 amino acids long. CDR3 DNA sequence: TGTGCCAGCAGTTACTCTGGGGGCCGAGGGGTGAACGAGCAGTACTTC. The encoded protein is CASSYSGGRGVNEQYF.

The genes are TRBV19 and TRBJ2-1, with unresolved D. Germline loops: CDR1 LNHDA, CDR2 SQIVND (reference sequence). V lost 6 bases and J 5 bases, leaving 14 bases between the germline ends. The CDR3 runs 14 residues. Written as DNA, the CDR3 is TGTGCCAGTAGCACTCGACAAAGAAACAATGAGCAGTTCTTC. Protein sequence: CASSTRQRNNEQFF.

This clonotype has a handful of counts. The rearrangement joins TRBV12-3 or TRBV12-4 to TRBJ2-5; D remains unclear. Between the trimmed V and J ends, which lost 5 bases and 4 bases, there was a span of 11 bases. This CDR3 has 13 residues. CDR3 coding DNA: TGTGCCAGCAGTCGAGACTCCGGAGAGACCCAGTACTTC. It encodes CASSRDSGETQYF.

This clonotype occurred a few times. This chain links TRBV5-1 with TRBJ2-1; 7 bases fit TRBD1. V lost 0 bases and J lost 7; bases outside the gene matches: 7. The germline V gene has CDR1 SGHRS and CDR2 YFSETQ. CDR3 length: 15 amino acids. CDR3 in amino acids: CASSLAGQGVNEQFF. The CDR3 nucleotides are TGCGCCAGCAGCTTGGCGGGCCAGGGGGTGAATGAGCAGTTCTTC.

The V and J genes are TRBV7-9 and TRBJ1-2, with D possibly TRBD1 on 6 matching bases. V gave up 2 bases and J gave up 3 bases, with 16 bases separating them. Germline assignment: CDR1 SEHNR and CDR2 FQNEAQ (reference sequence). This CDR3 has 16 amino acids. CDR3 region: CASSLRSNREDYGYTF. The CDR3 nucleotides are TGTGCCAGCAGCTTACGGTCGAACAGGGAAGACTATGGCTACACCTTC.

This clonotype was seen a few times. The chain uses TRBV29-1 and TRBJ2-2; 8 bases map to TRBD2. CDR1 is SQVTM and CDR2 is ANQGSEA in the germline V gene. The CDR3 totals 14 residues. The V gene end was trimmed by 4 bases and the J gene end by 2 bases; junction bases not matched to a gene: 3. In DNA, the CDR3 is TGCAGCGTTGCCGGGGGGGCTAACACCGGGGAGCTGTTTTTT. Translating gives CSVAGGANTGELFF.

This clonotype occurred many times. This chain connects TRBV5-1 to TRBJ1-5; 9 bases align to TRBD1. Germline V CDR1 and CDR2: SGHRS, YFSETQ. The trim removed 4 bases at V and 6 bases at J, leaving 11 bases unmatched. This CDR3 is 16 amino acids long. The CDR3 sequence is CASSEHPGQGSQPQHF. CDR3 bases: TGCGCCAGCAGCGAACACCCGGGACAGGGATCTCAGCCCCAGCATTTT.

CDR3 protein: CASSQGQGEGSYNSPLHF. Here the CDR3 DNA reads TGCGCCAGCAGCCAAGGACAGGGCGAGGGCTCCTATAATTCACCCCTCCACTTT. V is TRBV4-3 and J is TRBJ1-6, with TRBD1 matching over 7 bases. Germline V gene lookup returns CDR1 LGHNA and CDR2 YSLEER. V shed 1 base, J shed 0 bases, and the junction held 6 bases outside the gene matches. This CDR3 has 18 amino acids.

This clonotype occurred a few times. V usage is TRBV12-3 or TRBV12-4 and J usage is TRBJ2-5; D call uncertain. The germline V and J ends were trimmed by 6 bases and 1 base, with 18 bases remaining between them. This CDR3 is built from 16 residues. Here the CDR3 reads CASSSIDGSSQETQYF. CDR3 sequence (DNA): TGTGCCAGCAGCTCTATCGACGGAAGCAGCCAAGAGACCCAGTACTTC.

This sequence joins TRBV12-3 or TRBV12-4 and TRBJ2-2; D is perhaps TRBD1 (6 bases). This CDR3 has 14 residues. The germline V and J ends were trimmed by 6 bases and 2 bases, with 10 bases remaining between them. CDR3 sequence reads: CASRGQPNTGELFF. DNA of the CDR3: TGTGCCAGCAGGGGACAACCTAACACCGGGGAGCTGTTTTTT.

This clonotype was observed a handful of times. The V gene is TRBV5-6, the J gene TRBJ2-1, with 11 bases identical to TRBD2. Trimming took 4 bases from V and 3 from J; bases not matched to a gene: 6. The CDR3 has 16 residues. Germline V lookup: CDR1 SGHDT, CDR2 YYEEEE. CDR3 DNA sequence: TGTGCCAGCAGCACCCTACTAGCGGGGGACTACAATGAGCAGTTCTTC. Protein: CASSTLLAGDYNEQFF.

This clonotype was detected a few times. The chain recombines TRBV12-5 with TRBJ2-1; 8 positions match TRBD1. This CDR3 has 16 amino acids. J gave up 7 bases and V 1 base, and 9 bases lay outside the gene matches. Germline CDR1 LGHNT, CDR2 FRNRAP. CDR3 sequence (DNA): TGTGCTAGTGGTTTGGGACAGGGGAAAGATGGGAATGAGCAGTTCTTC. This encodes CASGLGQGKDGNEQFF.

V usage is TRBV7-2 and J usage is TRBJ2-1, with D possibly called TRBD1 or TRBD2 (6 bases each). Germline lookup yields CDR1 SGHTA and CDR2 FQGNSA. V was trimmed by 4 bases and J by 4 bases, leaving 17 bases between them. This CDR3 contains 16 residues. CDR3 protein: CASSSGAGGSYNEQFF. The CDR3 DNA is TGTGCCAGCAGCTCCGGGGCCGGGGGCTCTTACAATGAGCAGTTCTTC.

The CDR3 sequence is CASSYRPPQQGTQYF. CDR3 coding DNA: TGTGCCAGCAGCTATCGACCCCCCCAGCAGGGAACCCAGTACTTC. J is TRBJ2-5 and V is TRBV7-2; weak D call: TRBD1 (5 bases). Germline lookup yields CDR1 SGHTA and CDR2 FQGNSA. V lost 4 bases to trimming and J lost 8 bases, with 20 bases between them. The CDR3 spans 15 residues.

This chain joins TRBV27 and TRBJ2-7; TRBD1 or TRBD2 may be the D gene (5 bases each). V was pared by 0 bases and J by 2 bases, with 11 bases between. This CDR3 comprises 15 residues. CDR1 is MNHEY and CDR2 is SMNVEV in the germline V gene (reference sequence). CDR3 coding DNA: TGTGCCAGCAGTTTATCGGGACGTGGGCCCTACGAGCAGTACTTC. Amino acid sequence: CASSLSGRGPYEQYF.

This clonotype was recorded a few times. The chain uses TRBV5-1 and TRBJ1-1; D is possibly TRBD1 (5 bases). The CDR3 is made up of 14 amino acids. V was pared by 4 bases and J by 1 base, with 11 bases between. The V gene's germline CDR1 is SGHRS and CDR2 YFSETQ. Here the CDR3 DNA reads TGCGCCAGCAGCGGGGGATTTTGGAACACTGAAGCTTTCTTT. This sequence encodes CASSGGFWNTEAFF.

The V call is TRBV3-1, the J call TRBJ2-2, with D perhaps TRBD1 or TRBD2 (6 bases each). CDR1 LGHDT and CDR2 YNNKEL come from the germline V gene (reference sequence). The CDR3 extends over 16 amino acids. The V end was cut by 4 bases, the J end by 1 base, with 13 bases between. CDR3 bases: TGTGCCAGCAGCCCTTGGGGGCGGGGGAACACCGGGGAGCTGTTTTTT. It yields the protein CASSPWGRGNTGELFF.

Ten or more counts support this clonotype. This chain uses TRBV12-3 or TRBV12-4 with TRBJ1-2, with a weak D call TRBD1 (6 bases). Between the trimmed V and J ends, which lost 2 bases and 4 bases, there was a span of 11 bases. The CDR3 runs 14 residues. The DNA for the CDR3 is TGTGCCAGCAGTTTATCGGGGGGCTTCTATGGCTACACCTTC. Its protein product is CASSLSGGFYGYTF.

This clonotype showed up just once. This CDR3 reads CASMYPGTSGTQYF. The CDR3 DNA is TGTGCCAGCATGTATCCCGGGACTAGTGGGACCCAGTACTTC. The V gene is TRBV28, the J gene TRBJ2-5; the match to TRBD2 covers 8 bases. Per the germline V gene, CDR1 is MDHEN and CDR2 is SYDVKM. The CDR3 runs 14 residues. V shed 7 bases, J shed 7 bases, and the junction held 11 bases outside the gene matches.

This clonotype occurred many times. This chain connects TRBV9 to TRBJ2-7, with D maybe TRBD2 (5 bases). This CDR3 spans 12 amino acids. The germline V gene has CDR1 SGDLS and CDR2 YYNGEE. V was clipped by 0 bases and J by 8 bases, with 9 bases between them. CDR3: CASSVVGIKQYF. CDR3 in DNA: TGTGCCAGCAGCGTAGTCGGGATAAAGCAGTACTTC.

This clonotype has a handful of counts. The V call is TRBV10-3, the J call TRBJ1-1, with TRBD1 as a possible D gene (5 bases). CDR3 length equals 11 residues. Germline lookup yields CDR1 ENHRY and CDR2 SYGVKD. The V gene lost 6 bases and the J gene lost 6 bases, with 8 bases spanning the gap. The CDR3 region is CAIRDTAEAFF. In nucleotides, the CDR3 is TGTGCCATCAGGGACACTGCTGAAGCTTTCTTT.

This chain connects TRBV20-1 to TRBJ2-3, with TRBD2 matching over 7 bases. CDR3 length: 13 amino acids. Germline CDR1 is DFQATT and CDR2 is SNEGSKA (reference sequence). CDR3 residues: CSPGGRGTDTQYF. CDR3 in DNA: TGCAGCCCCGGCGGGAGAGGTACAGATACGCAGTATTTT.

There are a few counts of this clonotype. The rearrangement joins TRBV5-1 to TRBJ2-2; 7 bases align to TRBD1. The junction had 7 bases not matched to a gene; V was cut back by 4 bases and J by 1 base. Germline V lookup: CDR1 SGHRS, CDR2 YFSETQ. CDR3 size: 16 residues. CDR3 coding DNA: TGCGCCAGCAGCCACGGGACAGTGAAGAACACCGGGGAGCTGTTTTTT. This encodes CASSHGTVKNTGELFF.

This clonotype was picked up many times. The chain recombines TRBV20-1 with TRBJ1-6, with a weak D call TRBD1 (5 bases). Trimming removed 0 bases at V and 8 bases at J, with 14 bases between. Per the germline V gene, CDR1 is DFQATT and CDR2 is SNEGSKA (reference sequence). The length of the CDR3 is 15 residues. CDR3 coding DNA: TGCAGTGCTAGAGAGGATGGGAGGGGCTATTCACCCCTCCACTTT. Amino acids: CSAREDGRGYSPLHF.